What follows are 19 T cell receptor beta chains derived from one specimen sequenced in a study of shared clonotypes between healthy human individuals. The table came from immunoSEQ multiplex PCR; TCRdb's copy has only in-frame clones and leaves some out. This sample has 1.5 million to 2.5 million clones; about 95% occur once, and the top ten carry more than 0.9%. Terminally differentiated effector memory CD45RA+ cells were excluded from the naive CD8 cells, which were CD45RO-negative and positively selected for CCR7. The sequenced sample consisted of naive CD8+ T cells sorted from blood. These receptors were obtained from a man aged 18 to 29 in good health.

The chain recombines TRBV2 with TRBJ2-7; possible D gene TRBD1, 5 bases. Deletions cut 6 bases from V and 2 bases from J, with 17 bases between. The germline V gene has CDR1 SNHLY and CDR2 FYNNEI. The CDR3 totals 15 residues. The CDR3 bases are TGTGCCAGCAGCTTTCCCCCCCCAGGGCCCTACGAGCAGTACTTC. Its translation: CASSFPPPGPYEQYF.

The chain recombines TRBV5-6 with TRBJ2-7; D is possibly TRBD2 (5 bases). Germline loops: CDR1 SGHDT, CDR2 YYEEEE. This CDR3 is 12 amino acids long. V lost 4 bases to trimming and J lost 6 bases, with 11 bases between them. The CDR3 DNA follows: TGTGCCAGCAGCATGGACTGGGGCGAGCAGTACTTC. Translated, it gives CASSMDWGEQYF. Full variable domain (missing parts from reference TRBV5-6 and TRBJ2-7): DAGVTQSPTHLIKTRGQQVTLRCSPKSGHDTVSWYQQALGQGPQFIFQYYEEEERQRGNFPDRFSGHQFPNYSSELNVNALLLGDSALYLCASSMDWGEQYFGPGTRLTVT.

In regard to this clone: The same CDR3 is also encoded by other DNA sequences in this sample. The genes are TRBV9 and TRBJ2-5, with D unresolved. This CDR3 is built from 13 residues. Trimming shortened V by 0 bases and J by 5 bases, and 8 bases separated the two germline ends. Germline lookup yields CDR1 SGDLS and CDR2 YYNGEE. The chain's CDR3 is CASSVEGEETQYF. CDR3 in DNA: TGTGCCAGCAGCGTAGAAGGCGAGGAGACCCAGTACTTC.

Regarding this clone: Other nucleotide sequences from this sample produce the same CDR3. V gene TRBV20-1 combines with J gene TRBJ2-1; TRBD2 might be the D (5 bases). This CDR3 is 11 amino acids long. V gave up 6 bases and J gave up 5 bases, with 8 bases separating them. CDR1 DFQATT and CDR2 SNEGSKA come from the germline V gene (reference sequence). The CDR3 nucleotides read TGCAGTGCCCCGAGGGACAATGAGCAGTTCTTC. This encodes CSAPRDNEQFF.

The V and J genes are TRBV19 and TRBJ2-7; 11 bases map to TRBD2. The CDR3 totals 15 residues. Germline CDR1 is LNHDA and CDR2 is SQIVND (reference sequence). J gave up 4 bases and V 5 bases, and 7 bases lay outside the gene matches. The CDR3 DNA reads as TGTGCCAGTAGTTCGCCGACTAGCGGGAAGTACGAGCAGTACTTC. Its protein product is CASSSPTSGKYEQYF.

The chain couples TRBV10-3 to TRBJ2-7, with D tentatively TRBD2 (6 bases). V shed 0 bases and J shed 5 bases, with 11 bases lying between them. CDR3 length equals 14 residues. Germline loops: CDR1 ENHRY, CDR2 SYGVKD. The CDR3 DNA sequence: TGTGCCATCAGTGAGTCGGAGGGAGTGGACGAGCAGTACTTC. It codes for CAISESEGVDEQYF.

The rearrangement links TRBV4-1 to TRBJ2-5; 7 bases map to TRBD2. The CDR3 covers 14 residues. V was clipped by 3 bases and J by 4 bases; unmatched bases: 5. The germline V gene has CDR1 MGHRA and CDR2 YSYEKL. CDR3 amino acids: CASSQRESGETQYF. The CDR3 bases are TGCGCCAGCAGCCAGCGGGAGTCGGGAGAGACCCAGTACTTC.

This chain uses TRBV19 with TRBJ2-2, with D hard to call. Trimming removed 6 bases from V and 2 bases from J, with 10 bases in between. Germline loops: CDR1 LNHDA, CDR2 SQIVND (reference sequence). The CDR3 has 14 residues. CDR3 in amino acids: CASREFINTGELFF. DNA for the CDR3: TGTGCCAGTAGGGAATTTATAAACACCGGGGAGCTGTTTTTT.

This chain links TRBV5-1 with TRBJ1-5; D is undetermined. Germline lookup yields CDR1 SGHRS and CDR2 YFSETQ. Trimming left V 5 bases short and J 3 bases short, with 9 bases between. CDR3 size: 13 residues. This chain's CDR3 is CASRLGDNQPQHF. Here the CDR3 DNA reads TGCGCCAGCAGACTGGGAGACAATCAGCCCCAGCATTTT.

Notes on this clone: The same CDR3 also results from other DNA sequences found in this sample. The chain employs TRBV27 and TRBJ2-7, with 8 bases matching TRBD1. V shed 3 bases, J shed 2 bases, and the junction held 3 bases outside the gene matches. CDR1 is MNHEY, CDR2 SMNVEV, per germline (reference sequence). The CDR3 is made up of 14 amino acids. The CDR3 nucleotides read TGTGCCAGCAGTTTTGACAGGGGACCCTACGAGCAGTACTTC. It codes for CASSFDRGPYEQYF.

V and J are TRBV2 and TRBJ2-7, with D possibly TRBD2 on 5 matching bases. The CDR3 has 12 residues. The germline CDR1 and CDR2 sequences are SNHLY and FYNNEI. The germline V and J ends were trimmed by 6 bases and 5 bases, with 11 bases remaining between them. Here the CDR3 reads CASRASPNEQYF. The CDR3 bases are TGTGCCAGCAGGGCTAGCCCCAACGAGCAGTACTTC.

The V call is TRBV9, the J call TRBJ2-1; TRBD1 is a possible D gene (6 bases). Trimming removed 3 bases at V and 9 bases at J, with 28 bases between. In germline, CDR1 is SGDLS, CDR2 YYNGEE. CDR3 length: 18 residues. CDR3 region: CASSGLNTGWGDRGEQFF. The CDR3 DNA is TGTGCCAGCAGCGGGCTCAACACAGGGTGGGGAGACCGGGGTGAGCAGTTCTTC.

CDR3 sequence: CASSPGLAPETQYF. CDR3 DNA: TGTGCCAGCAGTCCGGGACTAGCGCCAGAGACCCAGTACTTC. This sequence joins TRBV6-5 and TRBJ2-5; TRBD2 matches 10 bases. V shed 5 bases, J shed 4 bases, and the junction held 4 bases outside the gene matches. Germline loops: CDR1 MNHEY, CDR2 SVGAGI. This CDR3 is 14 amino acids long.

The chain has TRBV19 and TRBJ2-1, with 7 bases aligning to TRBD2. This CDR3 has 14 residues. Germline V gene lookup returns CDR1 LNHDA and CDR2 SQIVND (reference sequence). Losses at the gene ends were 5 bases for V and 4 bases for J; bases not matched to a gene: 5. The CDR3 is CASSWLAEYNEQFF. Written as DNA, the CDR3 is TGTGCCAGTAGTTGGCTAGCGGAGTACAATGAGCAGTTCTTC.

This clone has only one observation. The chain joins TRBV2 to TRBJ2-7, with a possible D match to TRBD2 (7 bases). V lost 2 bases and J 3 bases, leaving 14 bases between the germline ends. The CDR3 is 15 residues long. From germline, CDR1 is SNHLY and CDR2 FYNNEI. As DNA, the CDR3 is TGTGCCAGCAGTGAATTGGAGGGGGGGTACTACGAGCAGTACTTC. Translating gives CASSELEGGYYEQYF.

The J gene is TRBJ1-2, the V gene TRBV7-9, with no clear D. The germline V gene has CDR1 SEHNR and CDR2 FQNEAQ (reference sequence). The CDR3 extends over 18 amino acids. Trimming left V 4 bases short and J 0 bases short, with 21 bases between. The CDR3 region has the DNA TGTGCCAGCAGCTCGAGTACGGAGGCTCCGATAGCTAACTATGGCTACACCTTC. Protein sequence: CASSSSTEAPIANYGYTF.

This chain links TRBV4-1 with TRBJ2-7, with TRBD2 matching over 15 bases. J was trimmed by 6 bases and V by 9 bases; bases with no gene match: 3. The germline gives CDR1 MGHRA, CDR2 YSYEKL. The CDR3 is 13 residues long. CDR3 DNA sequence: TGCGCCAGTTCGGGACTAGCGGGGGGCGAGCAGTACTTC. It codes for CASSGLAGGEQYF.

The gene calls are TRBV28 and TRBJ2-1; 7 bases line up with TRBD2. The ends lost 6 bases at V and 4 bases at J; junction bases unmatched: 12. The CDR3 is 16 residues long. Per germline, CDR1 MDHEN and CDR2 SYDVKM. The CDR3 nucleotides are TGTGCCAGCAGCTCCCCTGGGGAGGGGCGGTACAATGAGCAGTTCTTC. Its translation: CASSSPGEGRYNEQFF.

The chain uses TRBV7-9 and TRBJ1-1; 7 positions agree with TRBD1. The CDR3 has 15 residues. CDR1 SEHNR and CDR2 FQNEAQ come from the germline V gene (reference sequence). The J segment lost 2 bases and the V segment lost 5 bases, leaving 8 bases of the junction unmatched. CDR3 residues: CASSARTGANTEAFF. The CDR3 DNA follows: TGTGCCAGCAGCGCTCGGACAGGAGCCAACACTGAAGCTTTCTTT.